Each of the 14 T cell receptor beta chains below was sequenced from the same sample in a study of cytomegalovirus exposure and HLA in healthy donors. PCR involved 60 Vbeta and 13 Jbeta primers. Assay: immunoSEQ multiplex PCR; the TCRdb copy retains only in-frame clones and omits some. The profile covers 170,000 or so clones, with less than 85% appearing a single time and around 5% taken by the ten largest. The sample comprised PBMCs. The source of these receptors is a man aged 18 to 29 in good health and CMV-seronegative.

This sequence joins TRBV27 and TRBJ2-5; D is unresolved. Trimming pared 2 bases from V and 4 bases from J, leaving 14 bases between. Germline CDR1 is MNHEY and CDR2 is SMNVEV (reference sequence). This CDR3 is built from 15 residues. The CDR3 loop reads CASSLRLELVETQYF. The DNA of the CDR3 is TGTGCCAGCAGTTTACGGCTAGAATTAGTAGAGACCCAGTACTTC.

In nucleotides, the CDR3 is TGTGCCAGCAGTGAAGGGACAGGGGTGGGTCAGCCCCAGCATTTT. Translation: CASSEGTGVGQPQHF. The V and J genes are TRBV2 and TRBJ1-5; TRBD1 matches 9 bases. V shed 1 base, J shed 6 bases, and the junction held 4 bases outside the gene matches. The length of the CDR3 is 15 residues. In germline, CDR1 is SNHLY, CDR2 FYNNEI.

This rearrangement joins TRBV10-3 to TRBJ1-1; tentatively, D is TRBD1 (6 bases). CDR1 is ENHRY, CDR2 SYGVKD, per germline. The CDR3 spans 14 residues. V shed 3 bases and J shed 5 bases, with 13 bases lying between them. The CDR3 region is CAISDQDRGTEAFF. CDR3 bases: TGTGCCATCAGTGACCAGGACAGAGGGACTGAAGCTTTCTTT.

This rearrangement joins TRBV6-5 to TRBJ2-7; TRBD2 matches at 9 bases. The CDR3 contains 15 residues. CDR1 is MNHEY and CDR2 is SVGAGI in the germline V gene. V was pared by 2 bases and J by 2 bases, with 4 bases of the junction left unmatched. The CDR3 protein is CASSYAGGATYEQYF. CDR3 sequence (DNA): TGTGCCAGCAGTTACGCGGGAGGGGCGACCTACGAGCAGTACTTC.

The chain carries TRBV6-1 and TRBJ2-7; D might be TRBD1 (5 bases). Germline V gene sequence: CDR1 MNHNS, CDR2 SASEGT. Trimming shortened V by 7 bases and J by 0 bases, and 7 bases separated the two germline ends. The CDR3 is 12 residues long. The CDR3 spells CASTGFSYEQYF. The CDR3 DNA sequence: TGTGCCAGCACAGGGTTCTCCTACGAGCAGTACTTC.

The chain is built from TRBV11-2 and TRBJ2-6; weak D call: TRBD1 (5 bases). V lost 2 bases and J lost 1, with 9 bases in between. The CDR3 totals 16 residues. Germline assignment: CDR1 SGHAT and CDR2 FQNNGV. The CDR3 coding sequence is TGTGCCAGCAGCTTATTAGGGGTATCTGGGGCCAACGTCCTGACTTTC. The encoded protein is CASSLLGVSGANVLTF.

The V and J genes are TRBV5-6 and TRBJ1-1; 7 nucleotides line up with TRBD1. This CDR3 region has 13 residues. From germline, CDR1 is SGHDT and CDR2 YYEEEE. The trim removed 6 bases at V and 4 bases at J, leaving 6 bases unmatched. The CDR3 DNA sequence: TGTGCCAGCAAACCGACAGGGACCACTGAAGCTTTCTTT. As protein: CASKPTGTTEAFF.

The chain uses TRBV27 and TRBJ2-7; TRBD2 aligns across 7 bases. Germline CDR1 is MNHEY and CDR2 is SMNVEV (reference sequence). V shed 7 bases, J shed 9 bases, and the junction held 6 bases outside the gene matches. This CDR3 has 11 residues. As DNA, the CDR3 is TGTGCCAGCACAATGGGGGGGTGGCAGTACTTC. Translation gives CASTMGGWQYF.

The rearrangement uses TRBV2 and TRBJ2-7, with TRBD1 identical over 8 bases. V dropped 7 bases and J dropped 3; count of bases not matched to a gene: 11. CDR1 is SNHLY and CDR2 is FYNNEI in the germline V gene. The length of the CDR3 is 15 residues. CDR3 amino acids: CASTVGQGRLYEQYF. The CDR3 DNA is TGTGCCAGCACGGTCGGACAGGGAAGACTCTACGAGCAGTACTTC.

The chain carries TRBV2 and TRBJ1-5; 8 nucleotides match TRBD1. Trimming took 6 bases from V and 3 from J; bases not matched to a gene: 7. The CDR3 contains 15 residues. Germline V gene data show CDR1 as SNHLY and CDR2 as FYNNEI. CDR3 DNA: TGTGCCAGCAGCCCACAGACAGGGGACAATCAGCCCCAGCATTTT. Its translation is CASSPQTGDNQPQHF. The variable domain in full, completed from reference TRBV2 and TRBJ1-5, reads EPEVTQTPSHQVTQMGQEVILRCVPISNHLYFYWYRQILGQKVEFLVSFYNNEISEKSEIFDDQFSVERPDGSNFTLKIRSTKLEDSAMYFCASSPQTGDNQPQHFGDGTRLSIL.

The chain has TRBV6-5 and TRBJ2-1; D unresolved. Trimming took 2 bases from V and 8 from J, leaving 13 bases between them. The CDR3 has 14 amino acids. The germline gives CDR1 MNHEY, CDR2 SVGAGI. This CDR3 reads CASSYDPGFDEQFF. In DNA, the CDR3 is TGTGCCAGCAGTTACGATCCCGGTTTCGATGAGCAGTTCTTC.

The count of this clone is one. The chain carries TRBV2 and TRBJ2-1, with a weak D call TRBD2 (6 bases). CDR3 size: 15 residues. V was trimmed by 8 bases and J by 8 bases, leaving 22 bases between them. Germline values: CDR1 SNHLY, CDR2 FYNNEI. As DNA, the CDR3 is TGTGCCAGCCCTTCTGGGCGGGGAGTGCTGGATGAGCAGTTCTTC. Residues: CASPSGRGVLDEQFF.

The rearrangement joins TRBV28 to TRBJ1-2; TRBD1 might be the D (5 bases). V was trimmed by 4 bases and J by 5 bases, leaving 17 bases between them. Germline CDR1 and CDR2: MDHEN and SYDVKM. The CDR3 extends over 15 amino acids. CDR3: CASSSRRGGGYGYTF. The CDR3 DNA reads TGTGCCAGCAGTTCCCGTCGGGGGGGTGGTTATGGCTACACCTTC.

The gene calls are TRBV5-1 and TRBJ2-7; perhaps TRBD1 as D (6 bases). CDR1 is SGHRS, CDR2 YFSETQ, per germline. Trimming took 4 bases from V and 3 from J, leaving 23 bases between them. This CDR3 has 17 amino acids. As DNA, the CDR3 is TGCGCCAGCAGCGCCACGACAGGCTCGCCTATCGACTACGAGCAGTACTTC. Amino acid sequence: CASSATTGSPIDYEQYF.